This T cell receptor (beta chain) was profiled in a study of blood T cell repertoires in COVID-19. Study-level background: Nucleic acid was either cDNA or gDNA, and it came from T cells, B-cell-depleted T cells, or PBMCs.

The repertoire was sequenced with immunoSEQ multiplex PCR; TCRdb's copy has only in-frame clones and lacks some. In the table there are roughly 62,000 clones, approximately 83% of which are singletons. Trimming at V came to 6 bases and at J to 1 base, leaving 9 bases not matched to a gene. The CDR3 sequence is 16 residues long. Germline values: CDR1 MNHEY, CDR2 SMNVEV (reference sequence). This receptor was obtained from a man in his thirties or forties with COVID-19, enrolled during active disease. Material: peripheral blood. The rearrangement uses TRBV27 and TRBJ2-4, with TRBD1 identical over 7 bases. CDR3 in amino acids: CASRKTGSGAKNIQYF. CDR3 coding DNA: TGTGCCAGCAGAAAGACAGGGTCTGGGGCCAAAAACATTCAGTACTTC.